The 29 T cell receptor beta chains below were found in one sample sequenced in a study of blood T cells in healthy people across ages. Using a J-beta primer mix together with a sample-barcoded 5' primer, a second PCR was run for about 7 to 12 cycles. One entry per CDR3 protein results from TCRdb running MiXCR on the 5' RACE reads. The table shows 1.5 million to 2 million distinct CDR3 sequences, with 28% occurring only once. The sample was blood. The receptors stem from a woman aged 25 to 39 in good health.

Only a few counts were recorded for this clonotype. The chain combines TRBV6-2 or TRBV6-3 with TRBJ1-5; no clear D. The CDR3 has 15 residues. Per germline, CDR1 MNHEY and CDR2 SVGEGT. Trimming pared 6 bases from V and 0 bases from J, leaving 12 bases between. The CDR3 region is CASSIGLPSNQPQHF. The DNA of the CDR3 is TGTGCCAGCAGCATCGGACTCCCTAGCAATCAGCCCCAGCATTTT.

This rearrangement joins TRBV2 to TRBJ2-1; 13 nucleotides match TRBD2. Looked up from germline, CDR1 is SNHLY and CDR2 is FYNNEI. The ends lost 5 bases at V and 6 bases at J; junction bases unmatched: 10. CDR3 length: 17 residues. DNA of the CDR3: TGTGCCAGCAGTCCTAACCCTCGGACTAGCGGGGGCAATGAGCAGTTCTTC. Translated: CASSPNPRTSGGNEQFF.

Turning to this clonotype: This may be a read error, as it is one base from a much larger clone. The chain uses TRBV7-2 and TRBJ2-7; D perhaps matches TRBD2 (6 bases). V was pared by 5 bases and J by 0 bases, with 23 bases between. There are 18 residues in the CDR3. Germline V lookup: CDR1 SGHTA, CDR2 FQGNSA. The CDR3 reads CTSSKLIRGSGSSYEQYF. CDR3 DNA: TGTACCAGCAGCAAACTAATTAGGGGTAGCGGTTCCTCCTACGAGCAGTACTTC.

The chain joins TRBV6-2 or TRBV6-3 to TRBJ2-5; weak D call: TRBD1 (6 bases). The V gene's germline CDR1 is MNHEY and CDR2 SVGEGT. The CDR3 is 13 amino acids. V shed 8 bases and J shed 5 bases, with 15 bases lying between them. CDR3 region: CASGKQGRETQYF. Here the CDR3 DNA reads TGTGCCAGCGGAAAACAGGGCCGGGAGACCCAGTACTTC.

Ten or more counts support this clonotype. CDR3 bases: TGTGCCAGCAGAGACAGGGGCCAAGAGACCCAGTACTTC. It translates to CASRDRGQETQYF. The V and J genes are TRBV2 and TRBJ2-5; 8 bases are shared with TRBD1. Germline V lookup: CDR1 SNHLY, CDR2 FYNNEI. Unmatched junction bases numbered 1, after V lost 6 bases and J lost 1 base. The CDR3 sequence is 13 residues long.

This clonotype has a handful of counts. The rearrangement uses TRBV18 and TRBJ1-2; D remains ambiguous. The CDR3 has 13 residues. Trimming removed 3 bases from V and 4 bases from J, with 9 bases in between. Per germline, CDR1 KGHSH and CDR2 LQKENI. As DNA, the CDR3 is TGTGCCAGCTCACCGACGACTCTCTATGGCTACACCTTC. Amino acid sequence: CASSPTTLYGYTF. The variable domain in full, with the rest retrieved from reference TRBV18 and TRBJ1-2, is NAGVMQNPRHLVRRRGQEARLRCSPMKGHSHVYWYRQLPEEGLKFMVYLQKENIIDESGMPKERFSAEFPKEGPSILRIQQVVRGDSAAYFCASSPTTLYGYTFGSGTRLTVV.

The chain recombines TRBV28 with TRBJ1-2, with a weak D call TRBD1 (6 bases). V was clipped by 1 base and J by 8 bases, with 17 bases between them. Germline V gene sequence: CDR1 MDHEN, CDR2 SYDVKM. The CDR3 totals 15 residues. The CDR3 sequence: CASSLYITGGRGYTF. In nucleotides, the CDR3 is TGTGCCAGCAGTTTATATATTACGGGGGGCCGAGGCTACACCTTC.

This sequence joins TRBV6-2 or TRBV6-3 and TRBJ2-7, with D possibly being TRBD1 or TRBD2 (5 bases each). Trimming pared 6 bases from V and 7 bases from J, leaving 19 bases between. The CDR3 covers 14 residues. Germline V gene data show CDR1 as MNHEY and CDR2 as SVGEGT. The CDR3 DNA reads TGTGCCAGCAGACCCGGGACGGGTGTCGATGAGCAGTACTTC. Residues: CASRPGTGVDEQYF.

This clonotype was counted a few times. V usage is TRBV20-1 and J usage is TRBJ2-3; 10 bases agree with TRBD1. Germline V gives CDR1 DFQATT, CDR2 SNEGSKA (reference sequence). This CDR3 is built from 16 residues. The trim removed 6 bases at V and 3 bases at J, leaving 12 bases unmatched. The CDR3 nucleotides are TGCAGTGCACCCCCCGCGGACAGGGGGGCGACAGATACGCAGTATTTT. Its protein product is CSAPPADRGATDTQYF.

The chain links TRBV6-6 to TRBJ1-5, with a weak D call TRBD1 (5 bases). In germline, CDR1 is MNHNY, CDR2 SVGAGI (reference sequence). The V and J ends lost 2 bases and 0 bases respectively, with 11 bases between them. The CDR3 contains 16 residues. The CDR3 loop reads CASSYRTPNSNQPQHF. CDR3 bases: TGTGCCAGCAGTTACCGGACACCGAATAGCAATCAGCCCCAGCATTTT.

V and J are TRBV2 and TRBJ2-2; TRBD2 might be the D (7 bases). V was shortened by 6 bases and J by 7 bases, with 15 bases between the two germline ends. This CDR3 spans 14 amino acids. Looked up from germline, CDR1 is SNHLY and CDR2 is FYNNEI. In DNA form, the CDR3 reads TGTGCCAGCAGAGGGGGGGCGCTAAGCGGGGAGCTGTTTTTT. Its translation: CASRGGALSGELFF.

This clonotype occurred a few times. This chain joins TRBV29-1 and TRBJ1-2, with D maybe TRBD1 (5 bases). CDR1 SQVTM and CDR2 ANQGSEA come from the germline V gene. Trimming pared 6 bases from V and 8 bases from J, leaving 13 bases between. This CDR3 spans 11 amino acids. In DNA form, the CDR3 reads TGCAGCGTGGGGCAGACGGGCGGCTACACCTTC. Translation: CSVGQTGGYTF.

This clonotype came up a few times. V is TRBV29-1 and J is TRBJ1-2; D may be TRBD1 (5 bases). The CDR3 sequence is 13 residues long. With 5 bases removed from V and 3 bases from J, the gap between germline ends came to 13 bases. The germline CDR1 and CDR2 sequences are SQVTM and ANQGSEA. The CDR3 loop is CSVRVGGDYGYTF. The CDR3 region has the DNA TGCAGCGTTAGGGTGGGGGGGGACTATGGCTACACCTTC. The whole variable domain, remainder taken from reference TRBV29-1 and TRBJ1-2, is SAVISQKPSRDICQRGTSLTIQCQVDSQVTMMFWYRQQPGQSLTLIATANQGSEATYESGFVIDKFPISRPNLTFSTLTVSNMSPEDSSIYLCSVRVGGDYGYTFGSGTRLTVV.

The V call is TRBV3-1, the J call TRBJ1-5; TRBD1 might be the D (5 bases). CDR1 LGHDT and CDR2 YNNKEL come from the germline V gene (reference sequence). The CDR3 contains 14 residues. V lost 5 bases to trimming and J lost 4 bases, with 12 bases between them. The CDR3 DNA is TGTGCCAGCAGCACCGGGACCGCAAATCAGCCCCAGCATTTT. This translates into CASSTGTANQPQHF.

This clonotype has more than one count but fewer than ten. The rearrangement uses TRBV6-4 and TRBJ1-2, with D perhaps TRBD1 (6 bases). The length of the CDR3 is 9 residues. Germline V gene data show CDR1 as MRHNA and CDR2 as SNTAGT. V lost 9 bases and J 11 bases, leaving 10 bases between the germline ends. This CDR3 reads CARTGPYTF. CDR3 DNA sequence: TGTGCCAGAACAGGGCCTTACACCTTC.

As for this clonotype: No conserved phenylalanine or tryptophan ends this CDR3, so it is likely a read error. The CDR3 sequence: CASSRLYNEQFL. CDR3 bases: TGTGCCAGCAGCCGCCTATACAATGAGCAGTTCTTG. V and J are TRBV3-1 and TRBJ2-1, with D hard to call. The CDR3 has 12 amino acids. The V end was cut by 4 bases, the J end by 4 bases, with 5 bases between. The V gene's germline CDR1 is LGHDT and CDR2 YNNKEL (reference sequence).

This clonotype came up once. The rearrangement uses TRBV18 and TRBJ1-1, with D unresolved. This CDR3 comprises 13 residues. V lost 5 bases and J lost 1, with 8 bases in between. Germline CDR1 KGHSH, CDR2 LQKENI. The CDR3 here is CASSTEQNTEAFF. In DNA form, the CDR3 reads TGTGCCAGCTCAACAGAACAGAACACTGAAGCTTTCTTT.

This chain uses TRBV12-3 or TRBV12-4 with TRBJ1-1, with 8 bases fitting TRBD1. The CDR3 runs to 14 residues. J was trimmed by 3 bases and V by 5 bases; bases with no gene match: 5. CDR3 protein: CASSPTGVDTEAFF. The CDR3 DNA reads TGTGCCAGCAGTCCGACAGGGGTGGACACTGAAGCTTTCTTT.

The sample holds many counts of this clonotype. This chain uses TRBV11-2 with TRBJ2-1; the D gene is possibly TRBD2 (5 bases). This CDR3 region has 15 residues. Trimming removed 1 base at V and 2 bases at J, with 9 bases between. Germline V lookup: CDR1 SGHAT, CDR2 FQNNGV. Here the CDR3 DNA reads TGTGCCAGCAGCTTAGGTGGGAGTCCCTACAATGAGCAGTTCTTC. Its protein product is CASSLGGSPYNEQFF. Full variable domain (missing parts from reference TRBV11-2 and TRBJ2-1): EAGVAQSPRYKIIEKRQSVAFWCNPISGHATLYWYQQILGQGPKLLIQFQNNGVVDDSQLPKDRFSAERLKGVDSTLKIQPAKLEDSAVYLCASSLGGSPYNEQFFGPGTRLTVL.

The chain employs TRBV12-5 and TRBJ2-3; 12 nucleotides agree with TRBD2. CDR1 and CDR2 (germline): LGHNT, FRNRAP. The CDR3 is 15 residues long. The ends lost 5 bases at V and 2 bases at J; junction bases unmatched: 2. Here the CDR3 DNA reads TGTGCTAGTGGTCTAGCGGGGGGGCCCACAGATACGCAGTATTTT. Protein product: CASGLAGGPTDTQYF. Combining the CDR3 with reference TRBV12-5 and TRBJ2-3 gives the whole variable domain DARVTQTPRHKVTEMGQEVTMRCQPILGHNTVFWYRQTMMQGLELLAYFRNRAPLDDSGMPKDRFSAEMPDATLATLKIQPSEPRDSAVYFCASGLAGGPTDTQYFGPGTRLTVL.

This chain uses TRBV2 with TRBJ1-5, with a tentative D call TRBD1 (5 bases). There are 12 residues in the CDR3. Germline V gene lookup returns CDR1 SNHLY and CDR2 FYNNEI. Trimming took 10 bases from V and 2 from J, leaving 9 bases between them. Here the CDR3 DNA reads TGTGCCATAGGGGATGGCAATCAGCCCCAGCATTTT. Amino acid sequence: CAIGDGNQPQHF.

This rearrangement joins TRBV6-1 to TRBJ2-1; the D gene is possibly TRBD1 (6 bases). Trimming took off 2 bases at V and 1 base at J, with 12 bases between the two ends. CDR1 is MNHNS, CDR2 SASEGT, per germline. The length of the CDR3 is 16 residues. The CDR3 DNA follows: TGTGCCAGCAGTGAAAAACAGGGACGATCCTACAATGAGCAGTTCTTC. Translated, it gives CASSEKQGRSYNEQFF.

This clonotype was picked up one time. The genes are TRBV29-1 and TRBJ1-1, with a weak D call TRBD1 (6 bases). The ends were cut back, 2 bases at V and 3 bases at J, with 13 bases in the middle. Germline V CDR1 and CDR2: SQVTM, ANQGSEA. CDR3 length: 14 amino acids. CDR3 amino acids: CSVERGRPDTEAFF. CDR3 DNA sequence: TGCAGCGTTGAACGGGGGCGGCCAGACACTGAAGCTTTCTTT.

The chain joins TRBV6-1 to TRBJ2-5; 7 nucleotides line up with TRBD2. With V trimmed by 3 bases and J by 3 bases, 7 bases remained unmatched. Germline V CDR1 and CDR2: MNHNS, SASEGT. This CDR3 has 15 residues. CDR3 DNA sequence: TGTGCCAGCAGTGACGTCTGGGGGGGGGAAGAGACCCAGTACTTC. It yields the protein CASSDVWGGEETQYF.

This clonotype appeared many times. Germline and junction disagree at one end, which may indicate a read error. The genes are TRBV12-3 or TRBV12-4 and TRBJ2-2; tentative D call: TRBD2 (6 bases). This CDR3 contains 14 residues. CDR3 DNA: TGTGCCAGCAGCTTAGCGCGGGGAACCGGGGAGCTGTTTTTT. Translated, it gives CASSLARGTGELFF.

This clonotype showed up many times. This chain links TRBV7-9 with TRBJ2-4; D gene uncertain. The J call may be wrong; the DNA end is better matched by TRBJ2-7. Germline V gene data show CDR1 as SEHNR and CDR2 as FQNEAQ (reference sequence). The CDR3 spans 15 residues. CDR3 in amino acids: CASRPTGVEFGEQYF. CDR3 nucleotides: TGTGCCAGCAGGCCCACTGGAGTGGAGTTCGGCGAGCAGTACTTC.

As regards this clonotype: A much larger clone differs from this one at a single base, so this may be a read error. The chain recombines TRBV9 with TRBJ1-2, with 7 bases matching TRBD1. Germline CDR1 reads SGDLS; CDR2 reads YYNGEE. The CDR3 is 14 residues long. The DNA of the CDR3 is TGTGCCAGCAGCGTGCAGGGGGGAGACTATGACTACACCTTC. Amino acid sequence: CASSVQGGDYDYTF.

The chain joins TRBV20-1 to TRBJ2-3; possibly TRBD2 for D (5 bases). Germline V lookup: CDR1 DFQATT, CDR2 SNEGSKA (reference sequence). The V gene lost 3 bases and the J gene lost 3 bases, with 7 bases spanning the gap. CDR3 length: 12 residues. In DNA, the CDR3 is TGCAGTGCTAGTAGACTAACAGATACGCAGTATTTT. It encodes CSASRLTDTQYF.

The rearrangement uses TRBV6-5 and TRBJ1-6; TRBD1 matches at 9 bases. This CDR3 contains 15 residues. J lost 9 bases, V lost 2 bases, and 5 bases had no gene match. Germline CDR1 is MNHEY and CDR2 is SVGAGI. The CDR3 loop reads CASSYLGQGGSPLHF. CDR3 bases: TGTGCCAGCAGTTACCTGGGACAGGGCGGTTCACCCCTCCACTTT.